This T cell receptor (beta chain) derives from a study of radiation and T cells in renal cell carcinoma. Assay: immunoSEQ multiplex PCR; the TCRdb copy retains only in-frame clones and omits some. The table shows under 100,000 clones, with 84% occurring only once. This CDR3 is built from 14 residues. Trimming removed 3 bases at V and 5 bases at J, with 15 bases between. In germline, CDR1 is SGHRS, CDR2 YFSETQ. Documented time point: blood 4 weeks post-SBRT, at nephrectomy. Treatment defined: 15 Gy SBRT to primary tumor, nephrectomy 4 weeks later. After SBRT, blood was collected at 2 and 4 weeks, plus baseline. The patient's renal cell carcinoma had clear cell pathology. Study-level findings and limits: From baseline, blood top tumor clonotypes peaked at 2 weeks post-radiation. Baseline intratumoral clonotype presence is unknown without pretreatment biopsies.

This clone showed up just a few times. The target antigen is unknown. The specimen was blood, collected from a patient whose treatment included radiotherapy and nephrectomy. The chain uses TRBV5-1 and TRBJ2-7, with TRBD1 as a possible D gene (6 bases). The sequence was collected from a man in his 60s with renal cell carcinoma. The CDR3 is CASSWGGQSNEQYF. Here the CDR3 DNA reads TGCGCCAGCAGCTGGGGCGGACAGTCTAACGAGCAGTACTTC.